The rows below give T cell receptor beta chains drawn from one sample of a study of blood T cells in healthy people across ages. TCRdb fed the 5' RACE reads into MiXCR, producing one record per CDR3 protein. The repertoire holds under 2 million distinct CDR3 sequences, with roughly a third as singletons. Sequencing input: blood. The receptors shown here come from a woman aged 25 to 39 in good health. The CDR3 runs from the conserved cysteine through the conserved F or W.

V,length,J,CDR3
TRBV29-1,16,TRBJ2-6,CSVEDTTISGANVLTF
TRBV20-1,13,TRBJ2-7,CSAFPDSSYEQYF
TRBV12-3/TRBV12-4,13,TRBJ1-1,CASSDRGSFEAFF
TRBV3-1,15,TRBJ2-5,CASRTEHRIQETQYF
TRBV20-1,12,TRBJ1-5,CSARDGDQPQHF
TRBV20-1,14,TRBJ2-7,CSAREDLANYEQYF
TRBV4-1,15,TRBJ2-5,CASSQVVGPDRTQYF
TRBV4-1,18,TRBJ1-2,CASSQDSNEGSAGDGYTF
TRBV27,15,TRBJ2-5,CASSLDRGPQETQYF
TRBV15,16,TRBJ2-1,CATSGITSGDHNEQFF
TRBV4-1,16,TRBJ2-7,CASSQDVRGSSYEQYF
TRBV20-1,13,TRBJ2-3,CSATDRVEDTQYF
TRBV4-1,17,TRBJ2-7,CVSSQVSGGPKPYEQYF
TRBV27,16,TRBJ2-7,CASSLRGTSGGREQYF
TRBV20-1,15,TRBJ2-3,CSARDGQGPPDTQYF
TRBV12-1,13,TRBJ2-5,CASSFVLAETQYF
TRBV7-7,13,TRBJ2-5,CASSLLHQETQYF
TRBV7-2,13,TRBJ2-7,CASSTGTSYEQYF
TRBV10-3,17,TRBJ2-2,CAISPQFLSGYTGELFF
TRBV11-2,16,TRBJ2-5,CASSLGSHGGRETQYF
TRBV6-1,16,TRBJ2-3,CASSDLLAGVPDTQYF
TRBV7-8,16,TRBJ1-4,CASSRSVGATNEKLFF
TRBV6-5,13,TRBJ1-1,CASTRGKDTEAFF
TRBV5-1,16,TRBJ1-2,CASSSPGTFINYGHTF
TRBV7-9,16,TRBJ2-3,CASTFLAGGPADTQYF
TRBV12-3/TRBV12-4,15,TRBJ2-1,CASSQKGAGDNEQFF
TRBV6-5,14,TRBJ2-7,CASSPGPNSYERYF
TRBV27,13,TRBJ2-7,CASSYPGGFEQYF
TRBV10-3,15,TRBJ1-5,CAISESGQNNQPQHF
TRBV29-1,14,TRBJ2-4,CSGGLVGPKNIQYF
TRBV6-2/TRBV6-3,14,TRBJ2-7,CASTRDGTRYEQYF
TRBV20-1,11,TRBJ2-7,CSASNNYEQYF
TRBV6-5,15,TRBJ2-1,CASSYSGTSYNEQFF